Each of the 31 T cell receptor beta chains below was sequenced from the same sample in a study of blood T cell repertoires in COVID-19. Generated by immunoSEQ multiplex PCR, the TCRdb table keeps only in-frame clones and is missing some. The sample gives 150,000 to 200,000 clones, approximately 86% of which show up once; less than 3.5% is in the top ten. The sample consisted of peripheral blood. These receptors originate from a woman in her twenties or thirties with active or convalescent COVID-19.

V and J are TRBV18 and TRBJ2-7; 8 bases agree with TRBD1. After removal of 6 bases from V and 5 bases from J, the junction contained 12 bases not matched to a gene. The CDR3 sequence is 15 residues long. Germline V gene data show CDR1 as KGHSH and CDR2 as LQKENI. The CDR3 region is CASSPGTGNTHEQYF. The CDR3 DNA sequence: TGTGCCAGCTCCCCCGGGACAGGCAATACTCACGAGCAGTACTTC.

This chain connects TRBV29-1 to TRBJ2-2, with D possibly matching TRBD1 (5 bases). The CDR3 runs 14 residues. Germline V gene data show CDR1 as SQVTM and CDR2 as ANQGSEA. Trimming pared 7 bases from V and 0 bases from J, leaving 12 bases between. The CDR3 DNA sequence: TGCAGCGGTGGGGCGTACGCGAACACCGGGGAGCTGTTTTTT. Translated, it gives CSGGAYANTGELFF.

This clone was observed a few times. The chain combines TRBV6-1 with TRBJ1-5, with 9 nucleotides matching TRBD1. CDR1 and CDR2 from the germline V gene are MNHNS and SASEGT. The J segment lost 6 bases and the V segment lost 2 bases, leaving 8 bases of the junction unmatched. The CDR3 sequence is 16 residues long. The CDR3, as DNA: TGTGCCAGCAGTGAATCACGTACAGGGGGCAGTCAGCCCCAGCATTTT. Its protein product is CASSESRTGGSQPQHF.

This chain joins TRBV11-2 and TRBJ2-1, with a tentative D call TRBD1 (6 bases). CDR1 is SGHAT, CDR2 FQNNGV, per germline. V lost 5 bases and J lost 5, with 19 bases in between. The CDR3 loop spans 16 amino acids. The CDR3 sequence: CASSPEARGTNNEQFF. The CDR3 DNA follows: TGTGCCAGCAGCCCAGAAGCGAGGGGGACAAACAATGAGCAGTTCTTC.

This chain joins TRBV4-1 and TRBJ1-1; 8 bases agree with TRBD1. This CDR3 contains 14 residues. Germline-derived CDR1 and CDR2 are MGHRA and YSYEKL. With V trimmed by 1 base and J by 8 bases, 6 bases remained unmatched. The CDR3 reads CASSQVRGQLEAFF. The CDR3 DNA follows: TGCGCCAGCAGCCAAGTCAGGGGGCAGTTAGAAGCTTTCTTT.

This chain joins TRBV6-5 and TRBJ2-1; no firm D call. Deletions cut 5 bases from V and 1 base from J, with 12 bases between. CDR3 length equals 15 residues. Germline V CDR1 and CDR2: MNHEY, SVGAGI. The CDR3, as DNA: TGTGCCAGCAGTACAGCAAGGATATCCTACAATGAGCAGTTCTTC. It encodes CASSTARISYNEQFF.

J is TRBJ2-1 and V is TRBV27, with 9 bases identical to TRBD2. The V gene end was trimmed by 4 bases and the J gene end by 2 bases; junction bases not matched to a gene: 3. The germline gives CDR1 MNHEY, CDR2 SMNVEV (reference sequence). The CDR3 is 15 residues long. This CDR3 is CASSSSGIAYNEQFF. The CDR3 DNA sequence: TGTGCCAGCAGTTCTAGCGGGATCGCCTACAATGAGCAGTTCTTC.

This clone was picked up a small number of times. This chain connects TRBV19 to TRBJ1-5; TRBD1 matches at 8 bases. V gave up 3 bases and J gave up 2 bases; unmatched junction bases: 9. The CDR3 extends over 17 amino acids. CDR1 and CDR2 (germline): LNHDA, SQIVND (reference sequence). Written as DNA, the CDR3 is TGTGCCAGTAGTATCCGGCAGGGGGCGCGCGGCAATCAGCCCCAGCATTTT. Its translation: CASSIRQGARGNQPQHF.

This clone was seen just once. This chain connects TRBV9 to TRBJ2-7; a weak D match, TRBD2 (6 bases). V lost 0 bases and J lost 0, with 10 bases in between. The CDR3 is 15 amino acids. Germline V CDR1 and CDR2: SGDLS, YYNGEE. CDR3 coding DNA: TGTGCCAGCAGCGTAGGCCGGGGGAGCTCCTACGAGCAGTACTTC. This gives the protein CASSVGRGSSYEQYF.

On this clone itself: Other DNA sequences in the sample encode the same CDR3. CDR3 coding DNA: TGCAGCGTCGGGACAGGGCGCGAAAAACTGTTTTTT. As protein: CSVGTGREKLFF. The V and J genes are TRBV29-1 and TRBJ1-4; 9 bases map to TRBD1. The CDR3 is made up of 12 amino acids. Losses at the gene ends were 6 bases for V and 8 bases for J; bases not matched to a gene: 4. Germline values: CDR1 SQVTM, CDR2 ANQGSEA.

This clone turned up a few times. The chain links TRBV18 to TRBJ1-4; 8 bases are shared with TRBD1. The length of the CDR3 is 13 residues. CDR1 KGHSH and CDR2 LQKENI come from the germline V gene. Trimming cost V 5 bases and J 7 bases; bases outside gene matches: 3. CDR3 nucleotides: TGTGCCAGCTCAAGGACAGGGAGTGAAAAACTGTTTTTT. Translating it yields CASSRTGSEKLFF.

This clone has just a few counts. The J gene is TRBJ1-3, the V gene TRBV14; the D is unclear. The CDR3 runs to 13 residues. V gave up 4 bases and J gave up 0 bases, with 4 bases separating them. Germline-derived CDR1 and CDR2 are SGHDN and FVKESK. This chain's CDR3 is CASSPHSGNTIYF. Here the CDR3 DNA reads TGTGCCAGCAGCCCCCACTCTGGAAACACCATATATTTT.

V gene TRBV3-1 (or the pseudogene TRBV3-2) combines with J gene TRBJ2-1; TRBD2 aligns across 10 bases. In germline, CDR1 is LGHDT, CDR2 YNNKEL (reference sequence). V lost 1 base, J lost 6 bases, and 9 bases stayed unmatched. There are 17 residues in the CDR3. CDR3 DNA sequence: TGTGCCAGCAGCCAAGTATCGCCTAGCGGGGGTCCCAATGAGCAGTTCTTC. Translation: CASSQVSPSGGPNEQFF.

The rearrangement joins TRBV6-5 to TRBJ2-5, with 8 bases identical to TRBD1. CDR1 is MNHEY, CDR2 SVGAGI, per germline. The CDR3 totals 15 residues. The trim removed 1 base at V and 5 bases at J, leaving 6 bases unmatched. The CDR3 spells CASSYWTGRLETQYF. The CDR3 bases are TGTGCCAGCAGTTACTGGACAGGGCGGTTGGAGACCCAGTACTTC.

The chain employs TRBV27 and TRBJ2-1; D is possibly TRBD2 (6 bases). Trimming took 4 bases from V and 0 from J, leaving 19 bases between them. The V gene's germline CDR1 is MNHEY and CDR2 SMNVEV (reference sequence). This CDR3 contains 18 residues. CDR3 sequence (DNA): TGTGCCAGCAGTTATAAATACGCGGGGCAGGGCTCCTACAATGAGCAGTTCTTC. As protein: CASSYKYAGQGSYNEQFF.

The rearrangement uses TRBV6-5 and TRBJ1-5; 12 bases match TRBD1. Trimming cost V 5 bases and J 6 bases; bases outside gene matches: 5. The germline V gene encodes CDR1 MNHEY and CDR2 SVGAGI. The CDR3 sequence is 15 residues long. CDR3 sequence: CASSPGTGGSQPQHF. The CDR3, as DNA: TGTGCCAGCAGTCCGGGGACAGGGGGCAGTCAGCCCCAGCATTTT.

The V call is TRBV11-2, the J call TRBJ2-7, with D possibly TRBD1 on 6 matching bases. The germline V gene encodes CDR1 SGHAT and CDR2 FQNNGV. The V and J ends lost 1 base and 3 bases respectively, with 7 bases between them. The CDR3 runs to 13 residues. The CDR3 loop reads CASSLGQDYEQYF. CDR3 in DNA: TGTGCCAGCAGCTTAGGACAGGACTACGAGCAGTACTTC.

The V gene is TRBV19, the J gene TRBJ1-5; no firm D call. The V and J ends lost 3 bases and 0 bases respectively, with 9 bases between them. Germline V gene lookup returns CDR1 LNHDA and CDR2 SQIVND (reference sequence). The CDR3 sequence is 15 residues long. The CDR3: CASSIEQFSNQPQHF. CDR3 DNA sequence: TGTGCCAGTAGTATCGAACAGTTTAGCAATCAGCCCCAGCATTTT.

This chain connects TRBV10-1 to TRBJ1-1; D is unclear. V lost 3 bases and J 7 bases, leaving 12 bases between the germline ends. The CDR3 length is 13 residues. Germline V gene lookup returns CDR1 WNHNN and CDR2 SYGVQD (reference sequence). DNA of the CDR3: TGCGCCAGCAGTGAAACGAAGACTAGTGAAGCTTTCTTT. It yields the protein CASSETKTSEAFF.

This chain connects TRBV7-2 to TRBJ2-1; 9 positions match TRBD2. V dropped 3 bases and J dropped 6; count of bases not matched to a gene: 6. The CDR3 has 15 amino acids. Germline V gene lookup returns CDR1 SGHTA and CDR2 FQGNSA. The CDR3 loop is CASSLSGGRVNEQFF. DNA for the CDR3: TGTGCCAGCAGCTTGAGCGGGGGGCGGGTCAATGAGCAGTTCTTC.

The chain combines TRBV6-6 with TRBJ1-1, with D possibly being TRBD1 (6 bases). Per the germline V gene, CDR1 is MNHNY and CDR2 is SVGAGI (reference sequence). The length of the CDR3 is 14 residues. V lost 5 bases to trimming and J lost 5 bases, with 15 bases between them. DNA of the CDR3: TGTGCCAGCAGTCAACGACAGGCTATGACTGAAGCTTTCTTT. Its translation is CASSQRQAMTEAFF.

This chain uses TRBV6-5 with TRBJ2-7; tentatively, D is TRBD1 (6 bases). Germline V gene sequence: CDR1 MNHEY, CDR2 SVGAGI. This CDR3 spans 14 amino acids. V was trimmed by 7 bases and J by 0 bases, leaving 13 bases between them. The CDR3 region has the DNA TGTGCCAGCAAATCGAGGACAGCCTCCTACGAGCAGTACTTC. This sequence encodes CASKSRTASYEQYF.

The table lists this clone with a few counts. The chain employs TRBV19 and TRBJ2-2; D possibly corresponds to TRBD1 (5 bases). V gave up 5 bases and J gave up 1 base, with 8 bases separating them. From germline, CDR1 is LNHDA and CDR2 SQIVND (reference sequence). CDR3 size: 14 residues. This chain's CDR3 is CASSPGLNTGELFF. For the CDR3, the DNA is TGTGCCAGTAGTCCAGGGTTGAACACCGGGGAGCTGTTTTTT.

The chain couples TRBV5-4 to TRBJ2-6; 7 nucleotides agree with TRBD1. This CDR3 contains 14 residues. Germline V gene data show CDR1 as SGHNT and CDR2 as YYREEE (reference sequence). V shed 7 bases and J 1 base; nucleotides not matched to a gene: 2. This CDR3 is CASQGVSGANVLTF. The CDR3 nucleotides are TGTGCCAGCCAGGGGGTGTCTGGGGCCAACGTCCTGACTTTC.

The V call is TRBV7-9, the J call TRBJ1-3, with a possible D match to TRBD1 (5 bases). Germline V lookup: CDR1 SEHNR, CDR2 FQNEAQ (reference sequence). The CDR3 is 16 amino acids. V gave up 6 bases and J gave up 2 bases, with 17 bases separating them. This CDR3 reads CASRNQGFLAGNTIYF. For the CDR3, the DNA is TGTGCCAGCAGGAACCAGGGATTTCTAGCTGGAAACACCATATATTTT.

This clone showed up just a few times. This rearrangement joins TRBV2 to TRBJ2-7, with a weak D call TRBD2 (5 bases). The V and J ends lost 11 bases and 6 bases respectively, with 20 bases between them. This CDR3 spans 13 amino acids. Germline CDR1 is SNHLY and CDR2 is FYNNEI. The CDR3 region has the DNA TGTGCCGACTCTGCCCGATCGGCGGGCGAGCAGTACTTC. It translates to CADSARSAGEQYF.

The chain recombines TRBV19 with TRBJ2-7, with D unclear. The germline CDR1 and CDR2 sequences are LNHDA and SQIVND (reference sequence). Trimming shortened V by 4 bases and J by 0 bases, and 16 bases separated the two germline ends. The CDR3 has 16 residues. CDR3 DNA sequence: TGTGCCAGTAGTACCCAGAAGACGACTCTCTCCTACGAGCAGTACTTC. Translated: CASSTQKTTLSYEQYF. Combining the CDR3 with reference TRBV19 and TRBJ2-7 gives the whole variable domain DGGITQSPKYLFRKEGQNVTLSCEQNLNHDAMYWYRQDPGQGLRLIYYSQIVNDFQKGDIAEGYSVSREKKESFPLTVTSAQKNPTAFYLCASSTQKTTLSYEQYFGPGTRLTVT.

Only one count was recorded for this clone. The chain uses TRBV7-9 and TRBJ2-1, with TRBD1 matching over 8 bases. Per germline, CDR1 SEHNR and CDR2 FQNEAQ (reference sequence). The CDR3 loop spans 16 amino acids. J was trimmed by 4 bases and V by 6 bases; bases with no gene match: 11. The CDR3 region is CASSSTNRGNYNEQFF. Here the CDR3 DNA reads TGTGCCAGCAGTTCCACCAACAGGGGGAATTACAATGAGCAGTTCTTC.

The chain combines TRBV6-5 with TRBJ2-1; 7 bases fit TRBD1. CDR3 length: 14 residues. Trimming cost V 4 bases and J 6 bases; bases outside gene matches: 6. Germline CDR1 and CDR2: MNHEY and SVGAGI. The chain's CDR3 is CASSFGTAFNEQFF. The DNA for the CDR3 is TGTGCCAGCAGTTTCGGGACAGCTTTCAATGAGCAGTTCTTC.

The J gene is TRBJ1-1, the V gene TRBV9, with 9 bases that match TRBD1. Germline loops: CDR1 SGDLS, CDR2 YYNGEE. V trimming: 3 bases; J trimming: 3 bases; junction bases outside the gene matches: 6. The CDR3 has 15 amino acids. In nucleotides, the CDR3 is TGTGCCAGCAGCGCCCGGACAGGGGCGGACACTGAAGCTTTCTTT. Encoded protein: CASSARTGADTEAFF. Filled out from reference TRBV9 and TRBJ1-1, the complete variable domain reads DSGVTQTPKHLITATGQRVTLRCSPRSGDLSVYWYQQSLDQGLQFLIQYYNGEERAKGNILERFSAQQFPDLHSELNLSSLELGDSALYFCASSARTGADTEAFFGQGTRLTVV.

The chain couples TRBV2 to TRBJ1-4; the D gene is possibly TRBD1 (6 bases). The CDR3 has 14 amino acids. Per the germline V gene, CDR1 is SNHLY and CDR2 is FYNNEI. V dropped 7 bases and J dropped 5 bases, with 14 bases sitting between them. The CDR3 here is CASNSGEGNEKLFF. The CDR3 DNA follows: TGTGCCAGCAACTCAGGGGAAGGAAATGAAAAACTGTTTTTT.